This TCR beta chain was identified in a study of shared clonotypes between healthy human individuals. Deletions cut 3 bases from V and 2 bases from J, with 5 bases between. The germline gives CDR1 MNHNY, CDR2 SVGAGI (reference sequence). The length of the CDR3 is 13 residues. Deep-level running was used for the assay. Loaded into unsorted PBMC replicate PCRs was roughly 310 ng DNA, about 30,000 T cell genomes. Ten immunoSEQ deep assay plates held the unsorted PBMC DNA. This table comes from immunoSEQ multiplex PCR, and its TCRdb copy is limited to in-frame clones, with some not included. The repertoire includes 470,000 or so clones, 60% to 80% of them detected once, and about 11% sits in the top ten.

The sequence came from a middle-aged woman in good health. Some clones in this sample may be carry-over from other donors' samples. The specimen sequenced was PBMCs. V and J are TRBV6-6 and TRBJ2-1; D is unclear. CDR3 loop: CASSYDPYNEQFF. The DNA for the CDR3 is TGTGCCAGCAGTTATGACCCCTACAATGAGCAGTTCTTC.